One and the same sample provided the 20 T cell receptor beta chains below, sequenced in a study of blood T cell repertoires in COVID-19 (dated by TCRdb to between 2020 and 2021). Library prep was done by the immunoSEQ multiplex PCR assay. As stored in TCRdb, this immuneACCESS dataset retains in-frame rearrangements with V and J assigned. A fraction of the clones does not appear; measured against another copy, unresolved V genes explain less than half of the discrepancy, and the remainder lacks a known reason. This sample gives about 460,000 clones in total; less than 90% of them show up just once. The ten most abundant clones make up around 7.9% of the sample. Input material: PBMCs or T cells enriched from blood (not recorded which). The receptor set was obtained from a woman aged 60 to 75 who had recovered from COVID-19.

Turning to this clone: Other nucleotide sequences in the sample specify the same CDR3. V usage is TRBV19 and J usage is TRBJ1-5, with TRBD1 as a possible D gene (5 bases). Germline loops: CDR1 LNHDA, CDR2 SQIVND (reference sequence). Trimming cost V 4 bases and J 4 bases, with 5 bases left between them. The CDR3 extends over 12 amino acids. CDR3 residues: CASSTGNQPQHF. CDR3 DNA: TGTGCCAGTAGTACAGGGAATCAGCCCCAGCATTTT.

This clone came up once. The chain couples TRBV7-9 to TRBJ2-4; 7 nucleotides align to TRBD1. From germline, CDR1 is SEHNR and CDR2 FQNEAQ (reference sequence). The CDR3 consists of 16 residues. Losses at the gene ends were 3 bases for V and 3 bases for J; bases not matched to a gene: 8. CDR3 DNA sequence: TGTGCCAGCAGCTTTGGGTTAGGGGGCGGCAAAAACATTCAGTACTTC. Amino acid sequence: CASSFGLGGGKNIQYF.

The rearrangement links TRBV5-6 to TRBJ2-3, with D possibly TRBD1 on 6 matching bases. V lost 3 bases to trimming and J lost 4 bases, with 15 bases between them. CDR3 length: 15 amino acids. From germline, CDR1 is SGHDT and CDR2 YYEEEE. CDR3 nucleotide sequence: TGTGCCAGCAGCTGGGGTACAGGGCCCCCAGATACGCAGTATTTT. Translating it yields CASSWGTGPPDTQYF.

The genes are TRBV12-5 and TRBJ1-2, with a possible D match to TRBD1 (5 bases). The CDR3 covers 14 residues. V was clipped by 0 bases and J by 4 bases, with 9 bases between them. Germline CDR1 LGHNT, CDR2 FRNRAP. CDR3 nucleotides: TGTGCTAGTGGTTTGGTCGACAGCCCCTATGGCTACACCTTC. Translated: CASGLVDSPYGYTF.

V usage is TRBV2 and J usage is TRBJ2-4; 8 positions agree with TRBD1. CDR1 is SNHLY, CDR2 FYNNEI, per germline. This CDR3 is 15 amino acids long. After removal of 7 bases from V and 9 bases from J, the junction contained 14 bases not matched to a gene. In DNA form, the CDR3 reads TGTGCCAGCACCTTCCGAGCAGGGGGCCTGGCCATTCAGTACTTC. This gives the protein CASTFRAGGLAIQYF.

The rearrangement links TRBV19 to TRBJ2-2; 9 nucleotides line up with TRBD1. J gave up 6 bases and V 3 bases, and 14 bases lay outside the gene matches. Germline V gives CDR1 LNHDA, CDR2 SQIVND (reference sequence). The CDR3 consists of 18 residues. The CDR3 bases are TGTGCCAGTAGTATTCTAGGAGCCGGGACAGGGAAATCCGGGGAGCTGTTTTTT. Protein: CASSILGAGTGKSGELFF.

This clone has more than one count but fewer than ten. The genes are TRBV7-9 and TRBJ1-2; 7 bases agree with TRBD1. The germline V gene has CDR1 SEHNR and CDR2 FQNEAQ (reference sequence). V dropped 7 bases and J dropped 4; count of bases not matched to a gene: 9. CDR3 length: 14 residues. CDR3 loop: CASTIDDRVYGYTF. For the CDR3, the DNA is TGTGCCAGCACCATAGACGACAGGGTCTATGGCTACACCTTC.

The gene calls are TRBV4-1 and TRBJ2-1, with TRBD2 as a possible D gene (5 bases). The CDR3 runs 18 residues. In germline, CDR1 is MGHRA, CDR2 YSYEKL. V shed 1 base and J shed 1 base, with 17 bases lying between them. The CDR3 region is CASSQVGGRGASYNEQFF. CDR3 nucleotides: TGCGCCAGCAGCCAAGTCGGTGGCCGGGGTGCTTCCTACAATGAGCAGTTCTTC.

The chain uses TRBV3-1 (or the pseudogene TRBV3-2) and TRBJ1-2, with 9 bases identical to TRBD1. This CDR3 is built from 18 residues. Germline CDR1 reads LGHDT; CDR2 reads YNNKEL (reference sequence). V dropped 0 bases and J dropped 4; count of bases not matched to a gene: 12. The CDR3 sequence is CASSQEGLGQGLLYGYTF. CDR3 nucleotide sequence: TGTGCCAGCAGCCAAGAGGGCCTCGGACAGGGGCTTCTCTATGGCTACACCTTC.

V and J are TRBV18 and TRBJ1-1, with D possibly being TRBD1 (5 bases). The V end was cut by 3 bases, the J end by 3 bases, with 11 bases between. Germline lookup yields CDR1 KGHSH and CDR2 LQKENI. CDR3 length: 14 residues. The CDR3 nucleotides are TGTGCCAGCTCACCCCAGGGCTCGGACACTGAAGCTTTCTTT. Translating gives CASSPQGSDTEAFF. Based on the CDR3 plus reference TRBV18 and TRBJ1-1, the full variable domain is NAGVMQNPRHLVRRRGQEARLRCSPMKGHSHVYWYRQLPEEGLKFMVYLQKENIIDESGMPKERFSAEFPKEGPSILRIQQVVRGDSAAYFCASSPQGSDTEAFFGQGTRLTVV.

The chain combines TRBV5-1 with TRBJ2-2, with D possibly being TRBD2 (6 bases). Deletions cut 5 bases from V and 5 bases from J, with 10 bases between. Germline CDR1 SGHRS, CDR2 YFSETQ. This CDR3 is 13 amino acids long. The CDR3 coding sequence is TGCGCCAGCAGGGAGGGAAGAACCGGGGAGCTGTTTTTT. This sequence encodes CASREGRTGELFF.

This clone was detected many times. The CDR3 DNA reads TGTGCCAGCAGATCCGCAGGGGGAAGAGAGACCCAGTACTTC. Protein sequence: CASRSAGGRETQYF. This chain joins TRBV5-8 and TRBJ2-5, with 7 bases matching TRBD1. CDR3 length equals 14 residues. The V gene end was trimmed by 5 bases and the J gene end by 4 bases; junction bases not matched to a gene: 8. Germline CDR1 SGHTS, CDR2 YDEGEE.

V usage is TRBV5-1 and J usage is TRBJ1-1; maybe TRBD1 (5 bases). With 3 bases removed from V and 2 bases from J, the gap between germline ends came to 8 bases. This CDR3 contains 13 residues. Germline V gene data show CDR1 as SGHRS and CDR2 as YFSETQ. The CDR3, as DNA: TGCGCCAGCAGCTCGGACATTAACACTGAAGCTTTCTTT. It is translated as CASSSDINTEAFF. Complete variable domain (other parts from reference TRBV5-1 and TRBJ1-1): KAGVTQTPRYLIKTRGQQVTLSCSPISGHRSVSWYQQTPGQGLQFLFEYFSETQRNKGNFPGRFSGRQFSNSRSEMNVSTLELGDSALYLCASSSDINTEAFFGQGTRLTVV.

The gene calls are TRBV7-4 and TRBJ2-3; TRBD2 is a possible D gene (5 bases). Per the germline V gene, CDR1 is SGHVT and CDR2 is SQSDAQ. V was clipped by 6 bases and J by 0 bases, with 13 bases between them. This CDR3 is 15 amino acids long. CDR3 nucleotide sequence: TGTGCCAGCAGAAACTTGGGAGATAGCACAGATACGCAGTATTTT. Protein: CASRNLGDSTDTQYF.

The V and J genes are TRBV18 and TRBJ2-5; the D is unclear. CDR3 length: 13 amino acids. CDR1 and CDR2 (germline): KGHSH, LQKENI. V was shortened by 3 bases and J by 4 bases, with 9 bases between the two germline ends. CDR3 loop: CASSPVSGETQYF. The CDR3 DNA reads TGTGCCAGCTCACCCGTGAGTGGAGAGACCCAGTACTTC.

The chain uses TRBV9 and TRBJ1-4; 8 bases agree with TRBD1. The CDR3 is 16 amino acids. Germline V gives CDR1 SGDLS, CDR2 YYNGEE. Losses at the gene ends were 0 bases for V and 6 bases for J; bases not matched to a gene: 7. The CDR3 DNA reads as TGTGCCAGCAGCGTAGCTACAGGGGGGAGTGATGAAAAACTGTTTTTT. Its translation: CASSVATGGSDEKLFF.

This clone appeared a few times. The DNA for the CDR3 is TGTGCCAGCTCCTTTGGACAGGCCGCACAGAACACTGAAGCTTTCTTT. Its protein product is CASSFGQAAQNTEAFF. The chain is built from TRBV18 and TRBJ1-1; 7 nucleotides agree with TRBD1. The V gene end was trimmed by 6 bases and the J gene end by 1 base; junction bases not matched to a gene: 11. The CDR3 covers 16 residues. CDR1 and CDR2 (germline): KGHSH, LQKENI.

This clone was picked up a small number of times. The gene calls are TRBV24-1 and TRBJ1-5; 7 bases line up with TRBD1. CDR1 KGHDR and CDR2 SFDVKD come from the germline V gene. CDR3 length equals 16 residues. Germline trimming cut 8 bases from V and 2 bases from J; bases unmatched to any gene: 11. The CDR3 DNA is TGTGCCACCACCAGCGACAGGGACCTTGGCAATCAGCCCCAGCATTTT. This encodes CATTSDRDLGNQPQHF.

This chain links TRBV24-1 with TRBJ2-3, with 13 bases fitting TRBD2. J was trimmed by 2 bases and V by 7 bases; bases with no gene match: 14. The CDR3 is made up of 19 amino acids. Germline V CDR1 and CDR2: KGHDR, SFDVKD. The CDR3 DNA is TGTGCCACCAGCCCCAAAAAGAGGACTAGCGGGGGCCACACAGATACGCAGTATTTT. As protein: CATSPKKRTSGGHTDTQYF.

This rearrangement joins TRBV2 to TRBJ1-4; D ambiguous. V dropped 6 bases and J dropped 8 bases, with 19 bases sitting between them. The CDR3 has 15 amino acids. The V gene's germline CDR1 is SNHLY and CDR2 FYNNEI. The CDR3 DNA reads as TGTGCCAGCAGATTAACTTCCTCTAGTGGGGAAAAACTGTTTTTT. The encoded protein is CASRLTSSSGEKLFF.